The rows below give T cell receptor beta chains drawn from one sample of a study of shared clonotypes between healthy human individuals. Measured with immunoSEQ multiplex PCR; TCRdb has only the in-frame clones, and not every one. This table holds roughly 2.4 million clones, almost 96% found once. The source material was naive CD4+ T cells sorted from blood. Receptor source: a young man in good health. Both conserved end residues are part of each CDR3. The D gene is left open where the match is weak. Only some rows state a clone size, as once, few, many or a class for expanded clones.

>NA|TRBV10-2|NA|TRBJ2-1
TGCGCCAGCACAGGGCGGAATGAGCAGTTCTTC
CASTGRNEQFF
>NA|TRBV11-2|NA|TRBJ2-6
TGTGCCAGCAGCTTGTCCCCCGCGTCTGGGGCCAACGTCCTGACTTTC
CASSLSPASGANVLTF
>TRBD1|TRBV4-2|NA|TRBJ2-5
TGTGCCAGCAGCCCCGGACAGGGGGGGGGAGAGACCCAGTACTTC
CASSPGQGGGETQYF
>NA|TRBV6-1|NA|TRBJ1-3
TGTGCCAGCAGTGAAGCTGAAGGAAACACCATATATTTT
CASSEAEGNTIYF
>NA|TRBV30|NA|TRBJ1-6
TGTGCCTGTACGCGGGACATGTCACCCCTCCACTTT
CACTRDMSPLHF
>TRBD1|TRBV7-2|few|TRBJ1-6
TGTGCCAGCAGCGGAAGGACAGGGTACAATTCACCCCTCCACTTT
CASSGRTGYNSPLHF
>NA|TRBV10-3|NA|TRBJ2-5
TGTGCCATCAGGACAGGGAGGCAAGAGACCCAGTACTTC
CAIRTGRQETQYF
>NA|TRBV30|NA|TRBJ1-1
TGTGCCTGGAGTGTAAAGAGGAACACTGAAGCTTTCTTT
CAWSVKRNTEAFF
>NA|TRBV7-8|NA|TRBJ2-3
TGTGCCAGCAGCTTCGTCGACTCCTACACAGATACGCAGTATTTT
CASSFVDSYTDTQYF
>NA|TRBV7-9|NA|TRBJ2-6
TGTGCCAGCAGCTTGGGGTACGGGGCCAACGTCCTGACTTTC
CASSLGYGANVLTF
>NA|TRBV10-3|NA|TRBJ1-6
TGTGCCATCAGTGACGGGGAAGCGACTAATTCACCCCTCCACTTT
CAISDGEATNSPLHF
>NA|TRBV9|NA|TRBJ1-2
TGTGCCAGCAGCGTCTCGTCAGTGGCCTATGGCTACACCTTC
CASSVSSVAYGYTF
>NA|TRBV9|NA|TRBJ2-2
TGTGCCAGCAGCGCAATGGCAGGGGTACGAGACACCGGGGAGCTGTTTTTT
CASSAMAGVRDTGELFF
>NA|TRBV5-1|NA|TRBJ2-7
TGCGCCAGCAGCTCAACTGACAGGCAGTACTTC
CASSSTDRQYF
>NA|TRBV10-3|NA|TRBJ2-7
TGTGCCATCAGTGAGTCGAAAAGGGGTCTTTCCTACGAGCAGTACTTC
CAISESKRGLSYEQYF
>NA|TRBV7-9|NA|TRBJ1-1
TGTGCCAGCAGCCAGTCCAGAAACATGAACACTGAAGCTTTCTTT
CASSQSRNMNTEAFF
>TRBD1|TRBV27|NA|TRBJ1-2
TGTGCCAGCAGTTTACGAAACACCCGCGAAAGGGGGCAATTCTATGGCTACACCTTC
CASSLRNTRERGQFYGYTF
>NA|TRBV10-3|NA|TRBJ2-7
TGTGCCATCAGTGAGTCAGGGATCGAGCAGTACTTC
CAISESGIEQYF
>NA|TRBV6-5|NA|TRBJ1-6
TGTGCCAGCAGTTTTAGGGACGGTAATTCACCCCTCCACTTT
CASSFRDGNSPLHF
>TRBD1|TRBV2|NA|TRBJ2-7
TGTGCCAGCACCAACAGGGGGTCCGACTACGAGCAGTACTTC
CASTNRGSDYEQYF
>NA|TRBV6-1|NA|TRBJ1-2
TGTGCCAGCAGTGAGGGCAGACGCTATGGCTACACCTTC
CASSEGRRYGYTF
>NA|TRBV2|NA|TRBJ1-1
TGTGCCAGCGGTGGGTGGACAGCTAACACTGAAGCTTTCTTT
CASGGWTANTEAFF
>TRBD1|TRBV2|NA|TRBJ1-2
TGTGCCAGCAGTCCACTGGACAGGGCTTCTGGAGGCTACACCTTC
CASSPLDRASGGYTF
>TRBD1|TRBV6-1|NA|TRBJ2-2
TGTGCCAGCAGTGGCCCCCCTTGGGGACAGGGGTCGGGCACCGGGGAGCTGTTTTTT
CASSGPPWGQGSGTGELFF
>TRBD1|TRBV6-4|NA|TRBJ1-1
TGTGCCAGCAGTGAAACAGGGGGCAGGGAAGCTTTCTTT
CASSETGGREAFF
>NA|TRBV5-1|NA|TRBJ2-7
TGCGCCAGCAGCTTGGATTTTGGTTACGAGCAGTACTTC
CASSLDFGYEQYF
>NA|TRBV9|NA|TRBJ2-2
TGTGCCAGCAGCAAATTAACAGGGATCACCGGGGAGCTGTTTTTT
CASSKLTGITGELFF
>NA|TRBV4-2|NA|TRBJ2-7
TGTGCCAGCAGCCAAGAACCCTTTGGAGAGCAGTACTTC
CASSQEPFGEQYF
>NA|TRBV5-1|NA|TRBJ1-1
TGCGCCAGCAGCTTGAAGGACAGGAACACTGAAGCTTTCTTT
CASSLKDRNTEAFF
>TRBD2|TRBV29-1|NA|TRBJ2-1
TGCAGCGTCGGTCCCCGACTAGCGGGGGACAATGAGCAGTTCTTC
CSVGPRLAGDNEQFF
>NA|TRBV11-2|NA|TRBJ2-1
TGTGCCAGCAGCTGGGCATATTACGGTGAGCAGTTCTTC
CASSWAYYGEQFF
>TRBD1|TRBV28|NA|TRBJ2-4
TGTGCCAGCAGTTTGGACAGGGGGTTAGTCAAAAACATTCAGTACTTC
CASSLDRGLVKNIQYF
>NA|TRBV4-1|NA|TRBJ1-1
TGCGCCAGCAGCCAAGTGGATAACCGGAACACTGAAGCTTTCTTT
CASSQVDNRNTEAFF
>NA|TRBV7-2|NA|TRBJ1-6
TGTGCCAGCAGCGCCTCTGGGGGCCTTAATTCACCCCTCCACTTT
CASSASGGLNSPLHF
>TRBD2|TRBV5-1|NA|TRBJ2-2
TGCGCCAGCAGCTCCCGAACTAGCGGAGCGAACACCGGGGAGCTGTTTTTT
CASSSRTSGANTGELFF
>NA|TRBV5-1|NA|TRBJ1-6
TGCGCCACCACAAAGGGAGAGGCAAATTCACCCCTCCACTTT
CATTKGEANSPLHF
>NA|TRBV11-2|NA|TRBJ2-3
TGTGCCAGCAGCCCCGAGAGTTCCCCCACAGATACGCAGTATTTT
CASSPESSPTDTQYF
>TRBD2|TRBV10-3|NA|TRBJ2-4
TGTGCCATCAGTGAGTCGCCCCTCTTACGGGAGGGGGACATTCAGTACTTC
CAISESPLLREGDIQYF
>NA|TRBV10-3|NA|TRBJ1-5
TGTGCCATATCAGAGAGGGATGGCAATCAGCCCCAGCATTTT
CAISERDGNQPQHF
>NA|TRBV5-6|NA|TRBJ1-2
TGTGCCAGCAGCTTGGCCAGCAACTATGGCTACACCTTC
CASSLASNYGYTF
>TRBD1|TRBV5-4|NA|TRBJ2-1
TGTGCCAGCAGCCTGACAGGGGTCTTCTACAATGAGCAGTTCTTC
CASSLTGVFYNEQFF
>NA|TRBV4-2|NA|TRBJ1-1
TGTGCCAGCAGCCAAGATTTGGGGCGCACTGAAGCTTTCTTT
CASSQDLGRTEAFF
>NA|TRBV27|NA|TRBJ2-3
TGTGCCAGCATTAATCCTTTGGGGGGTTGCACAGATACGCAGTATTTT
CASINPLGGCTDTQYF
>TRBD2|TRBV29-1|NA|TRBJ2-7
TGCAGCGTTGTCGGACTAGCGGGAGGTAACGAGCAGTACTTC
CSVVGLAGGNEQYF
>NA|TRBV6-5|NA|TRBJ2-3
TGTGCCAGCAGGGCAGTGGAAAGCACAGATACGCAGTATTTT
CASRAVESTDTQYF
>NA|TRBV5-4|once|TRBJ2-7
TGTGCCAGCAGCTTACCCGGACCCGGCGAGCAGTACTTC
CASSLPGPGEQYF
>NA|TRBV6-1|once|TRBJ2-2
TGTGCCAGCAGTGTCGTTGCTACTAGATACACCGGGGAGCTGTTTTTT
CASSVVATRYTGELFF
>NA|TRBV7-9|NA|TRBJ2-1
TGTGCCAGCAGCTTAGGGCTGGTGAGCTCCTACAATGAGCAGTTCTTC
CASSLGLVSSYNEQFF
>NA|TRBV9|NA|TRBJ2-3
TGTGCCAGCAGCGTAGGATTTGCAGATACGCAGTATTTT
CASSVGFADTQYF
>NA|TRBV6-1|NA|TRBJ2-1
TGTGCCAGCAATGGGAACGCCCTCTCCTACAATGAGCAGTTCTTC
CASNGNALSYNEQFF
>NA|TRBV25-1|NA|TRBJ1-3
TGTGCCACCGCCCCCCAGGTCTCTGGAAACACCATATATTTT
CATAPQVSGNTIYF
>NA|TRBV11-2|NA|TRBJ2-7
TGTGCCAGCAGCCCACTTTTCAACGAGCAGTACTTC
CASSPLFNEQYF
>TRBD2|TRBV6-1|once|TRBJ2-7
TGTGCCAGCAGCCTCACTAGGGCGGGGGACGAGCAGTACTTC
CASSLTRAGDEQYF
>TRBD1|TRBV19|NA|TRBJ1-2
TGTGCCAGTAGTACGCAGCACCAGGGGGGATATTATGGCTACACCTTC
CASSTQHQGGYYGYTF
>NA|TRBV7-3|NA|TRBJ2-7
TGTGCCAGCAGCTTAATCCAGGGCGGGGAGCAGTACTTC
CASSLIQGGEQYF